The rows below give T cell receptor beta chains drawn from one sample of a study of OX40 agonist ivuxolimab in advanced cancers. Assay used: immunoSEQ multiplex PCR; TCRdb lists only in-frame clones, some missing. In the table there are about 58,000 clones, roughly four fifths of which are singletons. Sequencing used CD4+ or CD8+ T cells sorted from blood, obtained in a trial of the OX40 agonist ivuxolimab. The receptors come from an adult with an advanced solid tumor such as melanoma, head and neck, liver or kidney cancer. CDR3s include the opening cysteine and the closing phenylalanine or tryptophan. D genes are given only for firm matches. Where a row states a size, it is once, few, many or the class of an expanded clone; other rows omit it.

v_call	j_call	clone_size	d_call	cdr3_aa	cdr3_nt
TRBV6-5	TRBJ2-3	.	.	CASSVWGDTQYF	TGTGCCAGCAGTGTGTGGGGGGATACGCAGTATTTT
TRBV5-1	TRBJ1-2	.	.	CASSLVEGTYGYTF	TGCGCCAGCAGCTTGGTGGAGGGGACCTATGGCTACACCTTC
TRBV6-5	TRBJ2-7	.	TRBD2	CASSSPRTSGYEQYF	TGTGCCAGCAGTTCTCCTCGGACTAGCGGGTACGAGCAGTACTTC
TRBV9	TRBJ1-1	.	TRBD1	CASSVVPSSPGQGAMNTEAFF	TGTGCCAGCAGCGTAGTCCCAAGCTCACCGGGACAGGGGGCGATGAACACTGAAGCTTTCTTT
TRBV11-2	TRBJ1-2	.	.	CASSGEGPLIGYTF	TGTGCCAGCAGCGGAGAGGGACCGCTAATCGGCTACACCTTC
TRBV5-4	TRBJ2-6	.	TRBD1	CASSPDRAGANVLTF	TGTGCCAGCAGCCCTGACAGGGCCGGGGCCAACGTCCTGACTTTC
TRBV18	TRBJ2-5	.	.	CASSPRKGEETQYF	TGTGCCAGCTCACCAAGGAAAGGGGAAGAGACCCAGTACTTC
TRBV6-1	TRBJ2-7	.	TRBD2	CASSEPPGLAREQYF	TGTGCCAGCAGTGAACCACCAGGACTAGCGCGGGAGCAGTACTTC
TRBV6-1	TRBJ1-5	.	.	CASTGAVSNQPQHF	TGTGCCAGCACCGGAGCGGTCAGTAATCAGCCCCAGCATTTT
TRBV5-1	TRBJ2-7	once	TRBD1	CASSSTGVYEQYF	TGCGCCAGCTCCTCAACAGGGGTCTACGAGCAGTACTTC
TRBV6-5	TRBJ1-3	once	.	CASSYGSAGVDTIYF	TGTGCCAGCAGTTATGGATCTGCGGGGGTGGACACCATATATTTT
TRBV19	TRBJ2-2	.	.	CASSIGTGATGELFF	TGTGCCAGTAGTATAGGCACGGGCGCCACCGGGGAGCTGTTTTTT
TRBV2	TRBJ2-2	.	.	CASIRMRDGELFF	TGTGCCAGCATACGGATGCGTGACGGGGAGCTGTTTTTT
TRBV11-2	TRBJ2-3	.	.	CASSIPRGSFSSTDTQYF	TGTGCCAGCAGCATCCCTCGCGGGTCCTTTTCTAGCACAGATACGCAGTATTTT
TRBV10-2	TRBJ2-7	.	.	CASSAGSIYEQYF	TGCGCCAGCAGTGCTGGCAGCATCTACGAGCAGTACTTC
TRBV5-1	TRBJ1-1	.	.	CASRTPQNTEAFF	TGCGCCAGCAGGACCCCACAGAACACTGAAGCTTTCTTT
TRBV7-9	TRBJ2-7	few	.	CASRPGPPTRVQYF	TGTGCCAGCAGACCCGGGCCCCCTACTCGAGTGCAGTACTTC
TRBV21-1	TRBJ2-3	.	.	CASSMEQRGDSDTQYF	TGTGCCAGCAGCATGGAGCAGCGGGGGGACTCAGATACGCAGTATTTT
TRBV27	TRBJ2-5	few	.	CASSDGGYQETQYF	TGTGCCAGCAGTGACGGCGGGTACCAAGAGACCCAGTACTTC
TRBV6-6	TRBJ2-3	.	.	CATSYTTGSTQYF	TGTGCCACCTCGTATACTACAGGATCTACGCAGTATTTT
TRBV7-6	TRBJ2-2	.	.	CASSLVAKGNTGELFF	TGTGCCAGCAGCTTAGTCGCGAAGGGGAACACCGGGGAGCTGTTTTTT
TRBV28	TRBJ2-3	.	.	CASSENTQYF	TGTGCCAGCAGTGAGAATACGCAGTATTTT
TRBV7-9	TRBJ1-1	.	TRBD1	CASSLGGTGFYTEAFF	TGTGCCAGCAGCTTAGGTGGGACAGGGTTTTACACTGAAGCTTTCTTT
TRBV7-8	TRBJ1-5	.	TRBD1	CASSSRDRGGYSNQPQHF	TGTGCCAGCAGCTCCCGGGACAGGGGCGGTTATAGCAATCAGCCCCAGCATTTT
TRBV11-3	TRBJ2-1	.	.	CASGASNEQFF	TGTGCCAGCGGCGCCAGCAATGAGCAGTTCTTC
TRBV5-1	TRBJ1-6	.	.	CASSLYDAGNSPLHF	TGCGCCAGCAGCTTGTACGACGCTGGGAATTCACCCCTCCACTTT
TRBV5-8	TRBJ1-4	.	.	CASSLLGNEKLFF	TGTGCCAGCAGCTTGTTGGGGAATGAAAAACTGTTTTTT
TRBV14	TRBJ1-1	.	TRBD1	CASSLASGQGTAFF	TGTGCCAGCAGCCTTGCCTCGGGACAGGGCACAGCTTTCTTT
TRBV7-9	TRBJ2-7	medium-sized	.	CASSLGSPSEQYF	TGTGCCAGCAGCTTAGGGTCCCCCAGCGAGCAGTACTTC
TRBV5-4	TRBJ1-2	.	TRBD1	CASSFQGARGYTF	TGTGCCAGCAGCTTTCAGGGGGCGCGAGGCTACACCTTC
TRBV19	TRBJ2-5	.	.	CASRAQEGETQYF	TGTGCCAGTAGGGCCCAGGAGGGCGAGACCCAGTACTTC
TRBV5-5	TRBJ1-6	.	.	CASSLAMVTNSPLHF	TGTGCCAGCAGCTTGGCGATGGTTACTAATTCACCCCTCCACTTT
TRBV19	TRBJ1-5	.	.	CASSIARGDNQPQHF	TGTGCCAGTAGTATCGCCAGGGGTGATAATCAGCCCCAGCATTTT
TRBV7-7	TRBJ1-1	.	.	CASSLDRNTEAFF	TGTGCCAGCAGCTTAGATCGGAACACTGAAGCTTTCTTT
TRBV7-8	TRBJ1-4	.	.	CASSLYPRDVANEKLFF	TGTGCCAGCAGCTTATACCCCCGGGACGTGGCTAATGAAAAACTGTTTTTT
TRBV29-1	TRBJ2-7	.	TRBD1	CSVEVTGGSYEQYF	TGCAGCGTTGAGGTGACAGGGGGTTCCTACGAGCAGTACTTC
TRBV6-5	TRBJ1-2	.	.	CASSSGFNYGYTF	TGTGCCAGCAGTTCAGGGTTTAACTATGGCTACACCTTC
TRBV6-7	TRBJ1-2	.	TRBD1	CASSSRGKDYGYTF	TGTGCCAGCAGTTCCAGGGGGAAAGACTATGGCTACACCTTC
TRBV6-1	TRBJ1-6	.	TRBD1	CASSPGQNNSPLHF	TGTGCCAGCAGCCCGGGACAGAATAATTCACCCCTCCACTTT
TRBV10-2	TRBJ2-5	.	TRBD1	CASRGQARETQYF	TGCGCCAGCAGAGGACAGGCAAGAGAGACCCAGTACTTC
TRBV11-2	TRBJ2-5	.	TRBD1	CASSLGGTVFETQYF	TGTGCCAGCAGCTTAGGAGGGACAGTGTTCGAGACCCAGTACTTC
TRBV5-5	TRBJ1-6	few	.	CASVRRDDSPLHF	TGTGCCAGCGTACGCAGGGATGATTCACCCCTCCACTTT
TRBV27	TRBJ1-6	.	TRBD1	CASSFPPGTGVVTPLHF	TGTGCCAGCAGTTTCCCACCCGGGACAGGGGTAGTGACTCCCCTCCACTTT
TRBV7-8	TRBJ1-1	.	.	CASSLGPTNTEAFF	TGTGCCAGCAGCCTGGGTCCGACTAACACTGAAGCTTTCTTT